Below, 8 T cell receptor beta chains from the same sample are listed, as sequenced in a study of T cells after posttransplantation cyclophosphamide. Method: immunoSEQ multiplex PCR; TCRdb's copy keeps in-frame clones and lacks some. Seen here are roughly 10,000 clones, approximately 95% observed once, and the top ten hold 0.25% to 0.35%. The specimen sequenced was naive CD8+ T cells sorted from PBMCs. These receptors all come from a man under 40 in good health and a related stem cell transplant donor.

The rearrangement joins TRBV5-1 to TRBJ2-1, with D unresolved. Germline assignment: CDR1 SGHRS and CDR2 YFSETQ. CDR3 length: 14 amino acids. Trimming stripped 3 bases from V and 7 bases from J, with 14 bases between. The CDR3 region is CASSSPLNWNEQFF. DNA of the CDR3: TGCGCCAGCAGCTCCCCCCTAAATTGGAATGAGCAGTTCTTC.

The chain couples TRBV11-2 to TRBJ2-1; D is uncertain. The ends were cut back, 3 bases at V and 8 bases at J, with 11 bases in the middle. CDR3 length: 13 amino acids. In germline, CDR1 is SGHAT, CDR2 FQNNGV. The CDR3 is CASSLVLSDEQFF. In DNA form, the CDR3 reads TGTGCCAGCAGCTTGGTACTCTCGGATGAGCAGTTCTTC.

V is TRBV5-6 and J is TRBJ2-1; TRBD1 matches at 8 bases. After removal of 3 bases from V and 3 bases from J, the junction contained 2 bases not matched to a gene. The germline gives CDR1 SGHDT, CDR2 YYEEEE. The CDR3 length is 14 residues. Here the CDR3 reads CASSSGTGYNEQFF. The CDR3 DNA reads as TGTGCCAGCAGCTCCGGGACAGGCTACAATGAGCAGTTCTTC.

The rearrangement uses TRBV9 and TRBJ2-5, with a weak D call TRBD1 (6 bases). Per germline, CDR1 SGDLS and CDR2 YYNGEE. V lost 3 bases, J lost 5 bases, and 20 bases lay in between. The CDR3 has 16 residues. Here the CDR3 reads CASSEGRGAPKETQYF. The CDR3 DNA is TGTGCCAGCAGCGAGGGCAGGGGTGCTCCAAAGGAGACCCAGTACTTC.

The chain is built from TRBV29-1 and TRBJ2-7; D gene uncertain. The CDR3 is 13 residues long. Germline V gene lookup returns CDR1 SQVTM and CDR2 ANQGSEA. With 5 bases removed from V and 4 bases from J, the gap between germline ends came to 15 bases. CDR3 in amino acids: CSVKTETFYEQYF. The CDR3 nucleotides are TGCAGCGTTAAAACAGAGACCTTTTACGAGCAGTACTTC.

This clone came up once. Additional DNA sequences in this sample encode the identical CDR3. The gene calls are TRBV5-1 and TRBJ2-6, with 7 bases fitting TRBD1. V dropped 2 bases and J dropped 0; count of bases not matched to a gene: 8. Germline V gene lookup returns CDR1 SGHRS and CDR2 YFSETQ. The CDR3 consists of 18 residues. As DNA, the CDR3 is TGCGCCAGCAGCTTATGGGACAGTCCCTCCTCTGGGGCCAACGTCCTGACTTTC. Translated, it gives CASSLWDSPSSGANVLTF.

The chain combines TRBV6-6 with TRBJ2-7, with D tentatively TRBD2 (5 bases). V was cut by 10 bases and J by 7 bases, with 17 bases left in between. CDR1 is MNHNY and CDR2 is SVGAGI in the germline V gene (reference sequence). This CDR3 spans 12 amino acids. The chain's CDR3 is CAIKKREWEQYF. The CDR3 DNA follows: TGTGCCATCAAAAAAAGGGAGTGGGAGCAGTACTTC.

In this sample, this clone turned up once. Here the CDR3 DNA reads TGTGCCAGCACCCCCGAGACTGGAGAGGAGCAGTACTTC. It specifies CASTPETGEEQYF. The V call is TRBV28, the J call TRBJ2-7; no firm D call. There are 13 residues in the CDR3. Germline values: CDR1 MDHEN, CDR2 SYDVKM. V lost 7 bases, J lost 7 bases, and 17 bases lay in between.